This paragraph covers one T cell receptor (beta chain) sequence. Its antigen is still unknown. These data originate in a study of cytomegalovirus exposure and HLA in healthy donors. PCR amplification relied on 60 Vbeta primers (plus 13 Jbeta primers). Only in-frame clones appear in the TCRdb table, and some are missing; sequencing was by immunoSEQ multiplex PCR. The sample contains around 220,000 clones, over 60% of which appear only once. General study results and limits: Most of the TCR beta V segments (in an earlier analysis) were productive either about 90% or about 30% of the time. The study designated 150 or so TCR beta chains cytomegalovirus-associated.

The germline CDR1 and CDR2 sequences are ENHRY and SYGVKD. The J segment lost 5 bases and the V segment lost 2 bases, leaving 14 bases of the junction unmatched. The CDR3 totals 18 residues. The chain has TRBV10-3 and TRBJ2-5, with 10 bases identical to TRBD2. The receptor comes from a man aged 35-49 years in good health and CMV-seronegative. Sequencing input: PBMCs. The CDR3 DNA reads TGTGCCATCAGTGAGCCCAGGAAAGCGGGGGGGAAGATGGAGACCCAGTACTTC. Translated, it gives CAISEPRKAGGKMETQYF.